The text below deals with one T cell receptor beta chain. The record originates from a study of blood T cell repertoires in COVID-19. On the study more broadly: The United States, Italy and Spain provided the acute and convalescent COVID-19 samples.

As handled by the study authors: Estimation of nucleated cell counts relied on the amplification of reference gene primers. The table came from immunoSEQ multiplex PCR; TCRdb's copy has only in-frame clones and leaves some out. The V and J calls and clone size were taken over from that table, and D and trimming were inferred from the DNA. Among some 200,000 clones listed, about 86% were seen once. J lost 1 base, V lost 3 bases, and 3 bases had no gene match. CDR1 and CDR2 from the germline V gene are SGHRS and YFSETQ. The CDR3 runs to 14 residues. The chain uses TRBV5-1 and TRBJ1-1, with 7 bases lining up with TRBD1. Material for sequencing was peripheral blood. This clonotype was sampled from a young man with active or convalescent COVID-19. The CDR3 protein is CASSWTGQNTEAFF. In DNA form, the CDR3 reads TGCGCCAGCAGCTGGACAGGTCAGAACACTGAAGCTTTCTTT. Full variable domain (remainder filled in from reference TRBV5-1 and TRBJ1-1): KAGVTQTPRYLIKTRGQQVTLSCSPISGHRSVSWYQQTPGQGLQFLFEYFSETQRNKGNFPGRFSGRQFSNSRSEMNVSTLELGDSALYLCASSWTGQNTEAFFGQGTRLTVV.